This passage covers 28 T cell receptor beta chains from one sample sequenced in a study of blood T cell repertoires in COVID-19. The method was immunoSEQ multiplex PCR; TCRdb's version includes in-frame clones alone and lacks a portion of them. The sample lists about 110,000 clones, almost 85% seen once, with about 4% in the top ten. Sequencing was done on a sample of peripheral blood. These receptors were obtained from a human donor in a cohort sampled during active COVID-19.

The chain couples TRBV4-3 to TRBJ2-7, with 8 bases fitting TRBD1. V shed 0 bases and J 0 bases; nucleotides not matched to a gene: 7. Germline V gene data show CDR1 as LGHNA and CDR2 as YSLEER. The CDR3 contains 17 residues. CDR3 DNA sequence: TGCGCCAGCAGCCAAGATGCGGACAGGGCCACCTCCTACGAGCAGTACTTC. Translating it yields CASSQDADRATSYEQYF.

The rearrangement joins TRBV28 to TRBJ1-5; 10 nucleotides agree with TRBD1. J lost 1 base, V lost 4 bases, and 7 bases had no gene match. Per the germline V gene, CDR1 is MDHEN and CDR2 is SYDVKM. This CDR3 contains 17 residues. CDR3 in amino acids: CASSSGQGVESNQPQHF. The CDR3 DNA is TGTGCCAGCAGTTCAGGACAGGGGGTTGAAAGCAATCAGCCCCAGCATTTT. The whole variable domain, filled in from reference TRBV28 and TRBJ1-5, reads DVKVTQSSRYLVKRTGEKVFLECVQDMDHENMFWYRQDPGLGLRLIYFSYDVKMKEKGDIPEGYSVSREKKERFSLILESASTNQTSMYLCASSSGQGVESNQPQHFGDGTRLSIL.

V usage is TRBV10-3 and J usage is TRBJ1-5; no clear D. The CDR3 spans 15 residues. CDR1 and CDR2 from the germline V gene are ENHRY and SYGVKD. V lost 0 bases and J lost 3, with 9 bases in between. CDR3 in amino acids: CAISESGRYNQPQHF. In DNA, the CDR3 is TGTGCCATCAGTGAGTCAGGCAGGTACAATCAGCCCCAGCATTTT.

The V call is TRBV18, the J call TRBJ2-2; TRBD2 is a possible D gene (5 bases). Germline lookup yields CDR1 KGHSH and CDR2 LQKENI. Trimming left V 1 base short and J 0 bases short, with 9 bases between. This CDR3 has 16 residues. CDR3 residues: CASSPRTLSNTGELFF. The CDR3 DNA is TGTGCCAGCTCACCACGGACTCTTTCGAACACCGGGGAGCTGTTTTTT.

This clone was observed a single time. This rearrangement joins TRBV7-9 to TRBJ2-7; 8 bases map to TRBD1. The CDR3 covers 16 residues. The V and J ends lost 4 bases and 0 bases, in that order; junction bases with no gene match: 8. In germline, CDR1 is SEHNR, CDR2 FQNEAQ (reference sequence). In nucleotides, the CDR3 is TGTGCCAGCAGCTCTAGGACAGGGAGTGACTCCTACGAGCAGTACTTC. As protein: CASSSRTGSDSYEQYF.

The rearrangement joins TRBV27 to TRBJ1-2, with 11 bases aligning to TRBD1. This CDR3 has 17 residues. V lost 2 bases and J lost 1; bases outside the gene matches: 6. The germline gives CDR1 MNHEY, CDR2 SMNVEV (reference sequence). The CDR3 loop is CASSLIGTGGDNYGYTF. CDR3 nucleotides: TGTGCCAGCAGTTTAATCGGGACAGGGGGAGATAACTATGGCTACACCTTC.

The chain is built from TRBV24-1 and TRBJ1-5, with 9 bases fitting TRBD1. Trimming cost V 4 bases and J 2 bases; bases outside gene matches: 5. Germline values: CDR1 KGHDR, CDR2 SFDVKD. This CDR3 has 16 amino acids. This CDR3 reads CATSESDRGGNQPQHF. CDR3 DNA: TGTGCCACCAGTGAATCGGACAGGGGAGGCAATCAGCCCCAGCATTTT.

This clone turned up a few times. The genes are TRBV24-1 and TRBJ2-7; 8 nucleotides line up with TRBD1. The germline CDR1 and CDR2 sequences are KGHDR and SFDVKD. The V segment lost 4 bases and the J segment 2 bases; nucleotides outside the gene matches: 9. The CDR3 spans 16 residues. CDR3 amino acids: CATSDPRRDRTYEQYF. CDR3 nucleotide sequence: TGTGCCACCAGTGACCCTCGACGGGACAGGACCTACGAGCAGTACTTC.

Turning to this clone: The sample contains more than one DNA sequence encoding this CDR3. This sequence joins TRBV5-1 and TRBJ2-3; D ambiguous. V shed 4 bases and J shed 0 bases, with 6 bases lying between them. Germline values: CDR1 SGHRS, CDR2 YFSETQ. This CDR3 comprises 13 residues. CDR3 loop: CASSLPSTDTQYF. DNA for the CDR3: TGCGCCAGCAGCCTACCAAGCACAGATACGCAGTATTTT.

This clone was found once. This chain joins TRBV19 and TRBJ2-1, with D possibly TRBD1 on 6 matching bases. Trimming stripped 4 bases from V and 1 base from J, with 14 bases between. Germline V gene sequence: CDR1 LNHDA, CDR2 SQIVND (reference sequence). This CDR3 region has 16 residues. The CDR3 here is CASSTNRVLSYNEQFF. The CDR3 DNA reads TGTGCCAGTAGTACAAACAGGGTTCTTTCCTACAATGAGCAGTTCTTC.

The chain combines TRBV6-5 with TRBJ1-4, with D possibly being TRBD1 (6 bases). The CDR3 totals 14 residues. The V gene's germline CDR1 is MNHEY and CDR2 SVGAGI. Trimming cost V 6 bases and J 5 bases, with 13 bases left between them. The CDR3 region has the DNA TGTGCCAGCAGCCCCGACAGGTGGAATGAAAAACTGTTTTTT. Translating it yields CASSPDRWNEKLFF.

V is TRBV3-1 (or the pseudogene TRBV3-2) and J is TRBJ2-7; 9 nucleotides match TRBD2. The CDR3 is 14 amino acids. J gave up 3 bases and V 8 bases, and 8 bases lay outside the gene matches. Germline CDR1 LGHDT, CDR2 YNNKEL (reference sequence). The CDR3 DNA follows: TGTGCCAGCGTACCAGCGGGAGGTGTCTACGAGCAGTACTTC. Protein: CASVPAGGVYEQYF.

The chain uses TRBV3-1 (or the pseudogene TRBV3-2) and TRBJ2-3; D ambiguous. The CDR3 runs 13 residues. CDR1 and CDR2 (germline): LGHDT, YNNKEL (reference sequence). V was clipped by 8 bases and J by 5 bases, with 14 bases between them. The CDR3 sequence: CASGDPTLDTQYF. CDR3 nucleotide sequence: TGTGCCAGCGGAGACCCGACCTTAGATACGCAGTATTTT.

The genes are TRBV28 and TRBJ2-2, with D perhaps matching TRBD2 (6 bases). V lost 3 bases to trimming and J lost 3 bases, with 20 bases between them. CDR1 MDHEN and CDR2 SYDVKM come from the germline V gene. The CDR3 consists of 18 residues. This CDR3 is CASSFGGVAGKDTGELFF. CDR3 sequence (DNA): TGTGCCAGCAGTTTTGGAGGTGTGGCGGGGAAGGACACCGGGGAGCTGTTTTTT.

This clone came up once. This chain connects TRBV3-1 (or the pseudogene TRBV3-2) to TRBJ2-3, with unresolved D. The CDR3 has 14 amino acids. Trimming pared 4 bases from V and 6 bases from J, leaving 14 bases between. The V gene's germline CDR1 is LGHDT and CDR2 YNNKEL (reference sequence). The CDR3 sequence: CASSLRGAEDTQYF. CDR3 bases: TGTGCCAGCAGCCTGCGAGGCGCAGAGGATACGCAGTATTTT.

V and J are TRBV4-3 and TRBJ1-5; weak D call: TRBD1 (5 bases). V shed 4 bases and J shed 10 bases, with 11 bases lying between them. Germline lookup yields CDR1 LGHNA and CDR2 YSLEER. The CDR3 runs to 12 residues. The CDR3: CASSLTGVPQHF. CDR3 nucleotides: TGCGCCAGCAGCCTAACAGGTGTACCCCAGCATTTT.

The rearrangement joins TRBV7-2 to TRBJ1-2; D not resolved. The CDR3 is 13 residues long. Germline-derived CDR1 and CDR2 are SGHTA and FQGNSA. Between the trimmed V and J ends, which lost 5 bases and 1 base, there was a span of 8 bases. CDR3 bases: TGTGCCAGCAGCATGGCAGGTAACTATGGCTACACCTTC. Its translation is CASSMAGNYGYTF.

The table lists this clone with a count of one. The CDR3 sequence is CASSPHGTSVLETQYF. For the CDR3, the DNA is TGTGCCAGCAGCCCCCACGGCACTAGCGTTTTAGAGACCCAGTACTTC. The genes are TRBV7-2 and TRBJ2-5; 7 bases map to TRBD2. The germline CDR1 and CDR2 sequences are SGHTA and FQGNSA. The CDR3 length is 16 residues. Trimming cost V 5 bases and J 4 bases; bases outside gene matches: 13.

This sequence joins TRBV3-1 (or the pseudogene TRBV3-2) and TRBJ2-5, with 13 bases identical to TRBD2. Germline CDR1 reads LGHDT; CDR2 reads YNNKEL (reference sequence). The CDR3 runs 17 residues. After removal of 1 base from V and 3 bases from J, the junction contained 5 bases not matched to a gene. CDR3 DNA: TGTGCCAGCAGCCAAGGCCATACTAGCGGGAGGGAAGAGACCCAGTACTTC. It specifies CASSQGHTSGREETQYF.

The gene calls are TRBV19 and TRBJ2-6, with TRBD1 matching over 7 bases. The CDR3 consists of 17 residues. Germline lookup yields CDR1 LNHDA and CDR2 SQIVND (reference sequence). The ends lost 2 bases at V and 4 bases at J; junction bases unmatched: 8. The CDR3 DNA reads TGTGCCAGTAGTATAACAGGGGAGTCTTGGGGGGCCAACGTCCTGACTTTC. Its translation is CASSITGESWGANVLTF. The full variable domain, with the rest looked up from reference TRBV19 and TRBJ2-6, is DGGITQSPKYLFRKEGQNVTLSCEQNLNHDAMYWYRQDPGQGLRLIYYSQIVNDFQKGDIAEGYSVSREKKESFPLTVTSAQKNPTAFYLCASSITGESWGANVLTFGAGSRLTVL.

The chain links TRBV19 to TRBJ2-2; the D gene is possibly TRBD2 (8 bases). This CDR3 has 20 amino acids. CDR1 is LNHDA and CDR2 is SQIVND in the germline V gene (reference sequence). V lost 3 bases, J lost 3 bases, and 26 bases lay in between. This CDR3 is CASSIHRGTSGEWDTGELFF. CDR3 nucleotides: TGTGCCAGTAGTATCCACAGGGGAACTAGCGGAGAATGGGACACCGGGGAGCTGTTTTTT.

The CDR3 here is CSGRGSPNTGELFF. The CDR3 region has the DNA TGCAGCGGGCGGGGCAGCCCGAACACCGGGGAGCTGTTTTTT. The chain has TRBV29-1 and TRBJ2-2, with D possibly being TRBD2 (6 bases). CDR1 SQVTM and CDR2 ANQGSEA come from the germline V gene. Deletions cut 7 bases from V and 0 bases from J, with 12 bases between. The CDR3 has 14 residues.

In this sample, this clone turned up once. The gene calls are TRBV4-1 and TRBJ2-5; tentative D call: TRBD1 (5 bases). V shed 3 bases and J shed 5 bases, with 19 bases lying between them. The CDR3 is made up of 16 amino acids. Germline CDR1 MGHRA, CDR2 YSYEKL. CDR3 amino acids: CASSQGPGRAQETQYF. CDR3 DNA sequence: TGCGCCAGCAGCCAGGGCCCGGGCAGGGCTCAGGAGACCCAGTACTTC.

This clone was observed a handful of times. The gene calls are TRBV5-1 and TRBJ1-4, with a possible D match to TRBD1 (5 bases). V shed 0 bases and J shed 7 bases, with 13 bases lying between them. The CDR3 consists of 15 residues. Germline values: CDR1 SGHRS, CDR2 YFSETQ. CDR3: CASSLGGGQGEKLFF. The CDR3 nucleotides are TGCGCCAGCAGCTTGGGAGGAGGGCAGGGTGAAAAACTGTTTTTT. The variable domain in full, with the rest retrieved from reference TRBV5-1 and TRBJ1-4, is KAGVTQTPRYLIKTRGQQVTLSCSPISGHRSVSWYQQTPGQGLQFLFEYFSETQRNKGNFPGRFSGRQFSNSRSEMNVSTLELGDSALYLCASSLGGGQGEKLFFGSGTQLSVL.

V is TRBV28 and J is TRBJ2-5, with D possibly being TRBD1 (5 bases). Germline loops: CDR1 MDHEN, CDR2 SYDVKM. This CDR3 is built from 14 residues. V was trimmed by 10 bases and J by 5 bases, leaving 20 bases between them. The CDR3 protein is CATHLRGSRETQYF. The CDR3 nucleotides read TGTGCCACCCATTTAAGGGGTTCAAGGGAGACCCAGTACTTC.

This clone was seen a few times. The CDR3 sequence: CSVEVDSYGYTF. The CDR3 DNA reads TGCAGCGTTGAAGTCGACAGCTATGGCTACACCTTC. The V and J genes are TRBV29-1 and TRBJ1-2; perhaps TRBD1 as D (5 bases). This CDR3 has 12 residues. CDR1 and CDR2 from the germline V gene are SQVTM and ANQGSEA. Trimming pared 1 base from V and 4 bases from J, leaving 7 bases between.

The V and J genes are TRBV6-5 and TRBJ2-5; tentative D call: TRBD2 (6 bases). The CDR3 runs to 15 residues. Germline CDR1 MNHEY, CDR2 SVGAGI. Trimming stripped 5 bases from V and 5 bases from J, with 18 bases between. The chain's CDR3 is CASSPRDFVRETQYF. In DNA form, the CDR3 reads TGTGCCAGCAGTCCTCGGGACTTCGTTAGGGAGACCCAGTACTTC.

The CDR3 is CASSLEGPNQPQHF. CDR3 DNA: TGCGCCAGCAGCTTGGAGGGGCCGAATCAGCCCCAGCATTTT. This rearrangement joins TRBV5-1 to TRBJ1-5, with D perhaps TRBD1 (5 bases). V was pared by 0 bases and J by 4 bases, with 8 bases between. Germline V gene sequence: CDR1 SGHRS, CDR2 YFSETQ. The CDR3 length is 14 residues. Looking up the rest from reference TRBV5-1 and TRBJ1-5 gives the full variable domain: KAGVTQTPRYLIKTRGQQVTLSCSPISGHRSVSWYQQTPGQGLQFLFEYFSETQRNKGNFPGRFSGRQFSNSRSEMNVSTLELGDSALYLCASSLEGPNQPQHFGDGTRLSIL.